The next 14 T cell receptor beta chains were all read from a single sample in a study of cytomegalovirus exposure and HLA in healthy donors. The PCR was carried out with 60 Vbeta primers and 13 Jbeta primers. The method was immunoSEQ multiplex PCR; TCRdb's version includes in-frame clones alone and lacks a portion of them. The sample lists about 130,000 clones, 60% to 80% seen once, with around 1.2% in the top ten. The specimen sequenced was PBMCs. These receptors were taken from a man in his fifties in good health and CMV-seronegative.

J is TRBJ2-1 and V is TRBV9; 8 bases line up with TRBD2. The V and J ends lost 4 bases and 1 base, in that order; junction bases with no gene match: 4. The length of the CDR3 is 15 residues. CDR1 is SGDLS and CDR2 is YYNGEE in the germline V gene. The CDR3 DNA is TGTGCCAGCAGCCTGCGCGGGGGGTCCTACAATGAGCAGTTCTTC. It specifies CASSLRGGSYNEQFF.

This clone came up once. The V gene is TRBV9, the J gene TRBJ2-7, with 8 bases lining up with TRBD1. The CDR3 is made up of 16 amino acids. The germline gives CDR1 SGDLS, CDR2 YYNGEE. With V trimmed by 0 bases and J by 1 base, 6 bases remained unmatched. The CDR3 is CASSVGGQAGSYEQYF. The CDR3 DNA sequence: TGTGCCAGCAGCGTAGGGGGACAGGCAGGGTCCTACGAGCAGTACTTC. Looking up the rest from reference TRBV9 and TRBJ2-7 gives the full variable domain: DSGVTQTPKHLITATGQRVTLRCSPRSGDLSVYWYQQSLDQGLQFLIQYYNGEERAKGNILERFSAQQFPDLHSELNLSSLELGDSALYFCASSVGGQAGSYEQYFGPGTRLTVT.

The rearrangement uses TRBV5-6 and TRBJ2-1; D remains unclear. The germline V and J ends were trimmed by 1 base and 6 bases, with 14 bases remaining between them. Germline-derived CDR1 and CDR2 are SGHDT and YYEEEE. The CDR3 loop spans 15 amino acids. The CDR3 spells CASSLLLTPPNEQFF. CDR3 nucleotides: TGTGCCAGCAGCTTGCTCCTAACTCCGCCCAATGAGCAGTTCTTC. Filled out from reference TRBV5-6 and TRBJ2-1, the complete variable domain reads DAGVTQSPTHLIKTRGQQVTLRCSPKSGHDTVSWYQQALGQGPQFIFQYYEEEERQRGNFPDRFSGHQFPNYSSELNVNALLLGDSALYLCASSLLLTPPNEQFFGPGTRLTVL.

This clone was seen a few times. This chain uses TRBV2 with TRBJ1-5; 7 bases align to TRBD1. Germline CDR1 reads SNHLY; CDR2 reads FYNNEI. The CDR3 consists of 14 residues. Germline trimming cut 7 bases from V and 4 bases from J; bases unmatched to any gene: 7. CDR3 in amino acids: CASTRDRVNQPQHF. The CDR3 region has the DNA TGTGCCAGCACCCGGGACAGAGTTAATCAGCCCCAGCATTTT.

The chain employs TRBV9 and TRBJ2-7, with TRBD1 matching 7 bases. CDR1 is SGDLS, CDR2 YYNGEE, per germline. V was pared by 4 bases and J by 6 bases, with 13 bases of the junction left unmatched. CDR3 length equals 15 residues. The CDR3 loop is CASSPRQGMPFEQYF. DNA for the CDR3: TGTGCCAGCAGCCCCCGACAGGGTATGCCATTCGAGCAGTACTTC.

This chain connects TRBV29-1 to TRBJ1-4, with D unresolved. The CDR3 sequence is 14 residues long. Germline lookup yields CDR1 SQVTM and CDR2 ANQGSEA. V lost 6 bases and J lost 2, with 13 bases in between. The CDR3 spells CSVLLSSTNEKLFF. For the CDR3, the DNA is TGCAGCGTACTCCTCTCGTCCACTAATGAAAAACTGTTTTTT.

This sequence joins TRBV28 and TRBJ1-1, with D possibly being TRBD1 (6 bases). CDR3 size: 15 residues. Germline V gene lookup returns CDR1 MDHEN and CDR2 SYDVKM. Between the trimmed V and J ends, which lost 5 bases and 5 bases, there was a span of 18 bases. CDR3 DNA sequence: TGTGCCAGCAGTCCCCCAACAGGGTTGGTAACTGAAGCTTTCTTT. Its protein is CASSPPTGLVTEAFF.

This rearrangement joins TRBV7-2 to TRBJ2-1; the D is unclear. This CDR3 contains 13 residues. CDR1 and CDR2 from the germline V gene are SGHTA and FQGNSA. Trimming stripped 5 bases from V and 8 bases from J, with 13 bases between. The CDR3 is CASSPRVGYEQFF. In nucleotides, the CDR3 is TGTGCCAGCAGCCCCCGAGTGGGCTATGAGCAGTTCTTC. The variable domain in full, completed from reference TRBV7-2 and TRBJ2-1, reads GAGVSQSPSNKVTEKGKDVELRCDPISGHTALYWYRQSLGQGLEFLIYFQGNSAPDKSGLPSDRFSAERTGGSVSTLTIQRTQQEDSAVYLCASSPRVGYEQFFGPGTRLTVL.

The rearrangement uses TRBV19 and TRBJ2-2; 10 nucleotides align to TRBD1. The ends lost 6 bases at V and 6 bases at J; junction bases unmatched: 4. CDR1 LNHDA and CDR2 SQIVND come from the germline V gene (reference sequence). CDR3 length: 14 amino acids. The CDR3, as DNA: TGTGCCAGTAGGGGGACAGGGGAAGCCGGGGAGCTGTTTTTT. It yields the protein CASRGTGEAGELFF.

Comment on this clone: A read error may account for a junction end that differs from germline. V gene TRBV11-2 combines with J gene TRBJ2-7, with 7 bases aligning to TRBD2. The CDR3 loop spans 14 amino acids. Germline V gene lookup returns CDR1 SGHAT and CDR2 FQNNGV. CDR3 DNA sequence: TGTGCCAGCACCTTAGCGGGTAGTAGCTACGAGCAGTACTTC. It yields the protein CASTLAGSSYEQYF. Looking up the rest from reference TRBV11-2 and TRBJ2-7 gives the full variable domain: EAGVAQSPRYKIIEKRQSVAFWCNPISGHATLYWYQQILGQGPKLLIQFQNNGVVDDSQLPKDRFSAERLKGVDSTLKIQPAKLEDSAVYLCASTLAGSSYEQYFGPGTRLTVT.

V and J are TRBV5-4 and TRBJ2-6; D remains ambiguous. From germline, CDR1 is SGHNT and CDR2 YYREEE (reference sequence). The ends were cut back, 4 bases at V and 9 bases at J, with 14 bases in the middle. The CDR3 contains 14 residues. CDR3 amino acids: CASSPRIEFNVLTF. For the CDR3, the DNA is TGTGCCAGCAGCCCCAGGATAGAATTCAACGTCCTGACTTTC.

The chain couples TRBV28 to TRBJ2-2, with no clear D. CDR3 length: 15 amino acids. Germline loops: CDR1 MDHEN, CDR2 SYDVKM. Trimming pared 5 bases from V and 1 base from J, leaving 11 bases between. The CDR3 here is CASSQTNRNTGELFF. DNA for the CDR3: TGTGCCAGCAGTCAGACAAACCGGAACACCGGGGAGCTGTTTTTT. Using reference TRBV28 and TRBJ2-2 for the parts outside the CDR3, the full variable domain is DVKVTQSSRYLVKRTGEKVFLECVQDMDHENMFWYRQDPGLGLRLIYFSYDVKMKEKGDIPEGYSVSREKKERFSLILESASTNQTSMYLCASSQTNRNTGELFFGEGSRLTVL.

The CDR3 loop is CASADRQNQPQHF. The CDR3 DNA follows: TGTGCCAGTGCGGACAGGCAAAATCAGCCCCAGCATTTT. The chain recombines TRBV19 with TRBJ1-5; 7 bases are shared with TRBD1. V shed 8 bases, J shed 4 bases, and the junction held 5 bases outside the gene matches. Germline-derived CDR1 and CDR2 are LNHDA and SQIVND (reference sequence). The CDR3 consists of 13 residues.

The gene calls are TRBV9 and TRBJ2-3; weak D call: TRBD1 (6 bases). Germline V gene sequence: CDR1 SGDLS, CDR2 YYNGEE. CDR3 length equals 13 residues. Trimming left V 2 bases short and J 5 bases short, with 9 bases between. The CDR3 here is CASSVGAEDTQYF. The CDR3 DNA is TGTGCCAGCAGCGTGGGGGCGGAAGATACGCAGTATTTT.